Following are 9 T cell receptor beta chains from one sample sequenced in a study of T cell responses to AZD1222 COVID-19 vaccine. This table comes from immunoSEQ multiplex PCR, and its TCRdb copy is limited to in-frame clones, with some not included. The sample yields 100,000 to 150,000 clones, roughly 90% seen once. This sample comprised peripheral blood, obtained on day 0 of AZD1222 vaccination. The receptors shown here come from an adult in good health.

This chain uses TRBV10-3 with TRBJ2-3; a possible D gene is TRBD2 (5 bases). This CDR3 contains 13 residues. CDR1 is ENHRY, CDR2 SYGVKD, per germline. V shed 10 bases and J shed 1 base, with 12 bases lying between them. This CDR3 reads CATGWERTDTQYF. CDR3 nucleotides: TGTGCCACGGGGTGGGAGCGCACAGATACGCAGTATTTT.

The genes are TRBV20-1 and TRBJ2-3; 10 bases agree with TRBD2. Germline lookup yields CDR1 DFQATT and CDR2 SNEGSKA (reference sequence). Trimming removed 3 bases from V and 6 bases from J; junction bases left unmatched: 12. The CDR3 sequence is 16 residues long. CDR3 coding DNA: TGCAGTGCTAGTGGATCAAGCGGGAGGGCCCGGGATACGCAGTATTTT. Translating it yields CSASGSSGRARDTQYF.

This clone was seen only once. The rearrangement joins TRBV15 to TRBJ2-7; the match to TRBD1 covers 8 bases. The CDR3 is 16 amino acids. V trimming: 3 bases; J trimming: 3 bases; junction bases outside the gene matches: 10. Germline V CDR1 and CDR2: LNHNV, YYDKDF (reference sequence). The CDR3 loop is CATSSLDRGPNYEQYF. The DNA of the CDR3 is TGTGCCACCAGCAGCCTCGACAGGGGACCAAACTACGAGCAGTACTTC.

V is TRBV7-2 and J is TRBJ2-6, with no clear D. V lost 2 bases to trimming and J lost 0 bases, with 17 bases between them. In germline, CDR1 is SGHTA, CDR2 FQGNSA. The CDR3 is 19 amino acids. The CDR3 here is CASSLLPQDAYSGANVLTF. CDR3 DNA sequence: TGTGCCAGCAGCTTATTACCGCAGGACGCCTACTCTGGGGCCAACGTCCTGACTTTC.

The CDR3 DNA sequence: TGTGCCAGTTCCTACATTTCGAACACTGAAGCTTTCTTT. This gives the protein CASSYISNTEAFF. The J gene is TRBJ1-1, the V gene TRBV19; D unclear. The CDR3 covers 13 residues. The ends were cut back, 8 bases at V and 1 base at J, with 11 bases in the middle. The V gene's germline CDR1 is LNHDA and CDR2 SQIVND (reference sequence).

Only one count was recorded for this clone. V is TRBV27 and J is TRBJ1-1; D is possibly TRBD1 (5 bases). The length of the CDR3 is 14 residues. V dropped 5 bases and J dropped 2 bases, with 12 bases sitting between them. Germline CDR1 is MNHEY and CDR2 is SMNVEV (reference sequence). The CDR3 protein is CASSPLGENTEAFF. In DNA, the CDR3 is TGTGCCAGCAGTCCCTTAGGGGAAAACACTGAAGCTTTCTTT.

The chain couples TRBV18 to TRBJ2-7; 8 bases agree with TRBD1. CDR1 and CDR2 (germline): KGHSH, LQKENI. After removal of 1 base from V and 1 base from J, the junction contained 6 bases not matched to a gene. This CDR3 region has 16 residues. The CDR3 region is CASSPRGWDRSYEQYF. CDR3 bases: TGTGCCAGCTCACCACGAGGCTGGGACAGGTCCTACGAGCAGTACTTC.

The chain recombines TRBV6-5 with TRBJ1-1; D is perhaps TRBD1 (5 bases). The CDR3 covers 12 residues. With 0 bases removed from V and 11 bases from J, the gap between germline ends came to 10 bases. CDR1 is MNHEY, CDR2 SVGAGI, per germline. CDR3 loop: CASSYSAGRAFF. CDR3 bases: TGTGCCAGCAGTTACTCGGCAGGGCGGGCTTTCTTT.

The rearrangement uses TRBV7-2 and TRBJ2-1; D uncertain. Trimming removed 0 bases at V and 7 bases at J, with 13 bases between. Germline CDR1 and CDR2: SGHTA and FQGNSA. The CDR3 totals 15 residues. The CDR3 DNA reads TGTGCCAGCAGCTTAGCAGGTGGGGTAGGAAATGAGCAGTTCTTC. This translates into CASSLAGGVGNEQFF.